This T cell receptor (beta chain) came from a study of radiotherapy plus CTLA-4 blockade in lung cancer. Study at large: Among patients, under 20% showed objective responses, and 25% to 35% had disease control. General observations from the study: After treatment with radiotherapy plus ipilimumab, TCR clones that came from the tumor expanded in blood. In blood, early T cell clone dynamics reportedly predicted response best, together with interferon-beta.

This clone was recorded a few times. Its antigen is undetermined. Treatment of patients with chemo-refractory metastatic non-small-cell lung cancer consisted of focal radiation plus CTLA-4 blockade with ipilimumab. Sequenced by immunoSEQ multiplex PCR; TCRdb stores in-frame clones only, minus some. The table has 77,000 or so clones, 74% seen once; the top ten hold 9.5% to 10%. The V gene's germline CDR1 is MGHRA and CDR2 YSYEKL. CDR3 length: 14 amino acids. The V end lost 1 base, the J end lost 1 base, and 5 bases lay between the germline ends. The sequences come from peripheral blood, collected from a patient treated with radiotherapy plus ipilimumab. J is TRBJ1-5 and V is TRBV4-1; D ambiguous. The TCR comes from a human donor with non-small cell lung cancer whose response to radiotherapy plus ipilimumab could not be evaluated. The CDR3 DNA reads TGCGCCAGCAGCCAAGTAATCAGCAATCAGCCCCAGCATTTT. It translates to CASSQVISNQPQHF.